The next 25 T cell receptor beta chains were all read from a single sample in a study of blood T cell repertoires in COVID-19 (dated by TCRdb to 2020 to 2022). Library method: the immunoSEQ multiplex PCR assay. TCRdb took this table from immuneACCESS and kept in-frame rearrangements with V and J called. Such tables lack part of the clones; where checked against another copy, unresolved V genes explain under half of the gap, and the rest is unexplained. For this sample there are 150,000 or so clones; 70% to 85% appear just once. The top ten clonotypes cover over 9% of the sample. Specimen: PBMCs or T cells enriched from blood (not recorded which). The receptors derive from a man aged 45-65 years who had recovered from COVID-19.

The rearrangement uses TRBV18 and TRBJ1-1; D ambiguous. Germline-derived CDR1 and CDR2 are KGHSH and LQKENI. The CDR3 runs 13 residues. Trimming shortened V by 3 bases and J by 0 bases, and 5 bases separated the two germline ends. CDR3 sequence (DNA): TGTGCCAGCTCACCCTCTCTGAACACTGAAGCTTTCTTT. It codes for CASSPSLNTEAFF.

This chain uses TRBV27 with TRBJ1-2; D is perhaps TRBD1 (6 bases). Trimming took 5 bases from V and 8 from J, leaving 12 bases between them. CDR3 length: 12 residues. Germline assignment: CDR1 MNHEY and CDR2 SMNVEV (reference sequence). CDR3 bases: TGTGCCAGCAGTCTAGGGGGTCGGGGCTACACCTTC. This encodes CASSLGGRGYTF.

The chain is built from TRBV18 and TRBJ1-5; TRBD1 agrees at 8 bases. V was clipped by 4 bases and J by 3 bases; unmatched bases: 2. Germline lookup yields CDR1 KGHSH and CDR2 LQKENI. The CDR3 is 14 residues long. In nucleotides, the CDR3 is TGTGCCAGCTCACAGGGACAGGACAATCAGCCCCAGCATTTT. This translates into CASSQGQDNQPQHF.

J is TRBJ1-3 and V is TRBV7-2; 10 nucleotides line up with TRBD1. Trimming took 2 bases from V and 4 from J; bases not matched to a gene: 5. The CDR3 is 16 amino acids. Germline V gene sequence: CDR1 SGHTA, CDR2 FQGNSA. The CDR3 DNA sequence: TGTGCCAGCAGCTTAAGACCGGGACAGGGGGGAAACACCATATATTTT. It specifies CASSLRPGQGGNTIYF.

This rearrangement joins TRBV3-1 (or the pseudogene TRBV3-2) to TRBJ1-1; weak D call: TRBD1 (5 bases). Trimming stripped 3 bases from V and 11 bases from J, with 13 bases between. The CDR3 totals 12 residues. Germline CDR1 reads LGHDT; CDR2 reads YNNKEL (reference sequence). The CDR3 sequence is CASSHPRGKAFF. The CDR3 DNA reads as TGTGCCAGCAGCCACCCTCGGGGGAAGGCTTTCTTT.

V usage is TRBV19 and J usage is TRBJ1-4; no clear D gene. V lost 3 bases and J lost 4, with 12 bases in between. The CDR3 consists of 15 residues. From germline, CDR1 is LNHDA and CDR2 SQIVND (reference sequence). This CDR3 is CASSIMGSRNEKLFF. The DNA of the CDR3 is TGTGCCAGTAGTATCATGGGCTCGCGTAATGAAAAACTGTTTTTT. The entire variable domain, with the rest obtained from reference TRBV19 and TRBJ1-4, is as follows: DGGITQSPKYLFRKEGQNVTLSCEQNLNHDAMYWYRQDPGQGLRLIYYSQIVNDFQKGDIAEGYSVSREKKESFPLTVTSAQKNPTAFYLCASSIMGSRNEKLFFGSGTQLSVL.

This clone was counted a single time. The chain carries TRBV5-4 and TRBJ1-4; D is unclear. The germline gives CDR1 SGHNT, CDR2 YYREEE (reference sequence). This CDR3 is 11 amino acids long. V was clipped by 2 bases and J by 7 bases, with 3 bases between them. The CDR3 spells CASSFREKLFF. DNA of the CDR3: TGTGCCAGCAGCTTTCGTGAAAAACTGTTTTTT.

With regard to this clone: This sample includes further DNA sequences coding for the same CDR3. The rearrangement links TRBV18 to TRBJ1-6, with TRBD1 identical over 11 bases. The CDR3 has 14 residues. Per the germline V gene, CDR1 is KGHSH and CDR2 is LQKENI. V lost 3 bases, J lost 9 bases, and 1 base stayed unmatched. The CDR3 coding sequence is TGTGCCAGCTCACCGGGACAGGGGGGTTCACCCCTCCACTTT. This encodes CASSPGQGGSPLHF.

This rearrangement joins TRBV15 to TRBJ2-5; 11 nucleotides match TRBD2. V shed 4 bases and J 4 bases; nucleotides not matched to a gene: 8. The germline V gene encodes CDR1 LNHNV and CDR2 YYDKDF (reference sequence). The CDR3 is 16 amino acids. The CDR3 region is CATSMLAGGSVETQYF. CDR3 in DNA: TGTGCCACCAGCATGCTAGCGGGGGGCTCTGTAGAGACCCAGTACTTC.

This clone was detected only once. The V and J genes are TRBV5-1 and TRBJ1-4; no definite D call. The germline V gene encodes CDR1 SGHRS and CDR2 YFSETQ. This CDR3 spans 14 amino acids. Trimming shortened V by 3 bases and J by 8 bases, and 14 bases separated the two germline ends. The CDR3 is CASSSGRAGEKLFF. Here the CDR3 DNA reads TGCGCCAGCAGCTCGGGGAGGGCAGGAGAAAAACTGTTTTTT.

A note on this clone: The sample carries other DNA sequences with the same CDR3. The V gene is TRBV6-5, the J gene TRBJ2-7; TRBD1 agrees at 10 bases. CDR1 and CDR2 from the germline V gene are MNHEY and SVGAGI. Trimming took 3 bases from V and 4 from J; bases not matched to a gene: 3. The CDR3 has 14 amino acids. Here the CDR3 reads CASSYRDRGYEQYF. For the CDR3, the DNA is TGTGCCAGCAGTTATCGGGACAGGGGTTACGAGCAGTACTTC.

V usage is TRBV18 and J usage is TRBJ2-3, with D perhaps matching TRBD1 (6 bases). CDR3 length: 17 amino acids. The V gene's germline CDR1 is KGHSH and CDR2 LQKENI. Trimming stripped 2 bases from V and 8 bases from J, with 23 bases between. Here the CDR3 reads CASSPFGQKASSGTQYF. CDR3 nucleotide sequence: TGTGCCAGCTCACCATTCGGACAGAAGGCGAGTTCCGGTACGCAGTATTTT.

The V gene is TRBV9, the J gene TRBJ1-2; 8 bases align to TRBD1. J was trimmed by 4 bases and V by 0 bases; bases with no gene match: 8. The CDR3 has 16 amino acids. Germline V gene sequence: CDR1 SGDLS, CDR2 YYNGEE. The CDR3 nucleotides read TGTGCCAGCAGCGTAGAACAGGGGGGGTATAGCTATGGCTACACCTTC. This translates into CASSVEQGGYSYGYTF. Drawing the rest from reference TRBV9 and TRBJ1-2, the complete variable domain is DSGVTQTPKHLITATGQRVTLRCSPRSGDLSVYWYQQSLDQGLQFLIQYYNGEERAKGNILERFSAQQFPDLHSELNLSSLELGDSALYFCASSVEQGGYSYGYTFGSGTRLTVV.

This clone was recorded once. This chain connects TRBV6-5 to TRBJ2-2; 9 nucleotides agree with TRBD2. V dropped 0 bases and J dropped 7; count of bases not matched to a gene: 6. This CDR3 comprises 16 residues. Germline V gene lookup returns CDR1 MNHEY and CDR2 SVGAGI. The CDR3 here is CASSYSASGAGGELFF. The CDR3 coding sequence is TGTGCCAGCAGTTACTCGGCTAGCGGGGCAGGCGGGGAGCTGTTTTTT.

The chain joins TRBV4-1 to TRBJ1-1; D is possibly TRBD1 (5 bases). CDR1 and CDR2 from the germline V gene are MGHRA and YSYEKL. V lost 5 bases and J 2 bases, leaving 18 bases between the germline ends. The CDR3 is 16 amino acids. As DNA, the CDR3 is TGCGCCAGCAGCGGGTTGGGGGGACCTAGCAACACTGAAGCTTTCTTT. It yields the protein CASSGLGGPSNTEAFF.

Only one count was recorded for this clone. V usage is TRBV9 and J usage is TRBJ1-5; 8 bases fit TRBD1. The germline V gene encodes CDR1 SGDLS and CDR2 YYNGEE. CDR3 length: 15 amino acids. J lost 4 bases, V lost 4 bases, and 7 bases had no gene match. CDR3 sequence (DNA): TGTGCCAGCAGCCGACAGGGGTTAACGAATCAGCCCCAGCATTTT. Translating gives CASSRQGLTNQPQHF.

This clone was picked up a small number of times. This rearrangement joins TRBV4-1 to TRBJ2-3; the D gene is possibly TRBD2 (6 bases). Germline V gene sequence: CDR1 MGHRA, CDR2 YSYEKL. The CDR3 extends over 15 amino acids. Trimming left V 5 bases short and J 4 bases short, with 16 bases between. The CDR3 nucleotides are TGCGCCAGCAGCGGAGGGGCGGATGAGGCAGATACGCAGTATTTT. Translating it yields CASSGGADEADTQYF.

The chain has TRBV7-9 and TRBJ1-2; 8 nucleotides agree with TRBD1. The trim removed 4 bases at V and 7 bases at J, leaving 14 bases unmatched. The CDR3 loop spans 16 amino acids. Looked up from germline, CDR1 is SEHNR and CDR2 is FQNEAQ (reference sequence). This CDR3 reads CASSSGRDRSPRGYTF. The DNA for the CDR3 is TGTGCCAGCAGCTCGGGCCGGGACAGGTCCCCCCGTGGCTACACCTTC. Full variable domain (rest looked up from reference TRBV7-9 and TRBJ1-2): DTGVSQNPRHKITKRGQNVTFRCDPISEHNRLYWYRQTLGQGPEFLTYFQNEAQLEKSRLLSDRFSAERPKGSFSTLEIQRTEQGDSAMYLCASSSGRDRSPRGYTFGSGTRLTVV.

This chain uses TRBV7-2 with TRBJ1-5; D gene unclear. V was cut by 5 bases and J by 2 bases, with 7 bases left in between. In germline, CDR1 is SGHTA, CDR2 FQGNSA. This CDR3 contains 13 residues. CDR3 in amino acids: CASSHPGNQPQHF. The CDR3 DNA reads TGTGCCAGCAGCCACCCAGGCAATCAGCCCCAGCATTTT.

The chain links TRBV6-5 to TRBJ1-1, with D maybe TRBD1 (5 bases). Germline assignment: CDR1 MNHEY and CDR2 SVGAGI. The CDR3 is made up of 13 amino acids. Between the trimmed V and J ends, which lost 0 bases and 12 bases, there was a span of 14 bases. The CDR3 nucleotides are TGTGCCAGCAGTTACTCGAATCAGGGTGGAACTTTCTTT. Protein product: CASSYSNQGGTFF.

This clone was recorded a few times. The V call is TRBV7-2, the J call TRBJ1-6; 9 bases are a match to TRBD1. CDR1 and CDR2 from the germline V gene are SGHTA and FQGNSA. Trimming removed 5 bases from V and 9 bases from J; junction bases left unmatched: 8. This CDR3 has 15 amino acids. CDR3: CASSRSRQGGSPLHF. The CDR3 DNA reads as TGTGCCAGCAGCAGAAGCCGACAGGGGGGTTCACCCCTCCACTTT. Drawing the rest from reference TRBV7-2 and TRBJ1-6, the complete variable domain is GAGVSQSPSNKVTEKGKDVELRCDPISGHTALYWYRQSLGQGLEFLIYFQGNSAPDKSGLPSDRFSAERTGGSVSTLTIQRTQQEDSAVYLCASSRSRQGGSPLHFGNGTRLTVT.

The V call is TRBV18, the J call TRBJ2-3, with 8 positions matching TRBD1. V trimming: 4 bases; J trimming: 4 bases; junction bases outside the gene matches: 4. The CDR3 extends over 14 amino acids. In germline, CDR1 is KGHSH, CDR2 LQKENI. The CDR3 DNA follows: TGTGCCAGCTCACAGGACAGGGTTGCAGATACGCAGTATTTT. It specifies CASSQDRVADTQYF. Filled out from reference TRBV18 and TRBJ2-3, the complete variable domain reads NAGVMQNPRHLVRRRGQEARLRCSPMKGHSHVYWYRQLPEEGLKFMVYLQKENIIDESGMPKERFSAEFPKEGPSILRIQQVVRGDSAAYFCASSQDRVADTQYFGPGTRLTVL.

Comments on this clone: Compared with germline, one end of the junction differs, possibly owing to a read error. The chain recombines TRBV5-1 with TRBJ2-3; no definite D call. CDR1 is SGHRS and CDR2 is YFSETQ in the germline V gene. The CDR3 spans 16 residues. DNA of the CDR3: TGCGCCAGCAGCTATGACGGCCCCCCAGGCACTGATACGCAGTATTTT. Translation gives CASSYDGPPGTDTQYF.

The J gene is TRBJ1-2, the V gene TRBV5-6; 8 positions agree with TRBD1. Germline trimming cut 5 bases from V and 0 bases from J; bases unmatched to any gene: 6. The CDR3 is 15 amino acids. Germline CDR1 is SGHDT and CDR2 is YYEEEE. The CDR3 region has the DNA TGTGCCAGCAGACCGACAGGGGACTCTAACTATGGCTACACCTTC. Its translation is CASRPTGDSNYGYTF.

The rearrangement links TRBV7-3 to TRBJ2-1, with TRBD1 identical over 10 bases. Germline CDR1 and CDR2: SGHTA and FQGTGA. The length of the CDR3 is 17 residues. The junction had 7 bases not matched to a gene; V was cut back by 5 bases and J by 0 bases. CDR3 amino acids: CASSLTGGDLSYNEQFF. CDR3 in DNA: TGTGCCAGCAGCCTGACAGGGGGCGACCTCTCCTACAATGAGCAGTTCTTC. The full variable domain, with the rest looked up from reference TRBV7-3 and TRBJ2-1, is GAGVSQTPSNKVTEKGKYVELRCDPISGHTALYWYRQSLGQGPEFLIYFQGTGAADDSGLPNDRFFAVRPEGSVSTLKIQRTERGDSAVYLCASSLTGGDLSYNEQFFGPGTRLTVL.